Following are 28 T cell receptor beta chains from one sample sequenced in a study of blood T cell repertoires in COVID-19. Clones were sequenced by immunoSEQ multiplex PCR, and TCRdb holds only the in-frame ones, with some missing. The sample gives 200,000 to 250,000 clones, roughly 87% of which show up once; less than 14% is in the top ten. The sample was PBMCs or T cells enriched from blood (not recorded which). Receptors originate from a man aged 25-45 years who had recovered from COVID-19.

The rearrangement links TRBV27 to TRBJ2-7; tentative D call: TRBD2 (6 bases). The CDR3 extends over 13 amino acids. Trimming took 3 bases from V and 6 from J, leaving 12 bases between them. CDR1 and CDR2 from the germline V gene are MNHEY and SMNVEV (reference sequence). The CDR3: CASSFRGGAEQYF. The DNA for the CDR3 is TGTGCCAGCAGTTTCCGAGGCGGGGCCGAGCAGTACTTC.

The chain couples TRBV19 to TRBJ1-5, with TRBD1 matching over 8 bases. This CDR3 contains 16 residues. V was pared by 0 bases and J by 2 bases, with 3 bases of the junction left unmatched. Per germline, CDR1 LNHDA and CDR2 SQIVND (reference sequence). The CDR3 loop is CASSIEQDRGNQPQHF. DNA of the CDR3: TGTGCCAGTAGTATAGAACAGGACAGGGGCAATCAGCCCCAGCATTTT.

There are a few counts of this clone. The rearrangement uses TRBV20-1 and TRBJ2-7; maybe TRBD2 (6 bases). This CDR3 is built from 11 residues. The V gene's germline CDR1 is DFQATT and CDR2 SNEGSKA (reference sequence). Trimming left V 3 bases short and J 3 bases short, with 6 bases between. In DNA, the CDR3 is TGCAGTGCTAGCGGGGGCTACGAGCAGTACTTC. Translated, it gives CSASGGYEQYF.

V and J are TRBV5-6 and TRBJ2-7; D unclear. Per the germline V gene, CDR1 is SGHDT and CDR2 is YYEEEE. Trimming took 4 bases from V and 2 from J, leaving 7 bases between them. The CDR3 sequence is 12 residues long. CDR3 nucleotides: TGTGCCAGCAGCGGAGTAACCTACGAGCAGTACTTC. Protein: CASSGVTYEQYF.

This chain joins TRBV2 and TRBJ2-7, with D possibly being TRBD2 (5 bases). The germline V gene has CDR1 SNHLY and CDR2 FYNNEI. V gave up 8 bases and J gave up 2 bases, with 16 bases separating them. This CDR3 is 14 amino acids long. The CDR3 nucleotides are TGTGCCAGCTTGTGGCGGGTCGACACCTACGAGCAGTACTTC. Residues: CASLWRVDTYEQYF.

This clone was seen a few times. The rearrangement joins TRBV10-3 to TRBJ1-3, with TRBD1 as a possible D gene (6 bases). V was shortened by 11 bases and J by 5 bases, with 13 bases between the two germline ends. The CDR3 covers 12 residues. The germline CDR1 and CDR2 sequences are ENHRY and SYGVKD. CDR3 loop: CALSGERNTIYF. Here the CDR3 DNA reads TGTGCCCTCTCAGGGGAGAGAAACACCATATATTTT.

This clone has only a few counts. The CDR3 DNA reads as TGTGCCAGCAGTGAAACCAGAGAGGTTTCACCCCTCCACTTT. It translates to CASSETREVSPLHF. The chain links TRBV2 to TRBJ1-6; D not resolved. Germline V gene sequence: CDR1 SNHLY, CDR2 FYNNEI. V lost 2 bases, J lost 9 bases, and 11 bases lay in between. This CDR3 spans 14 amino acids.

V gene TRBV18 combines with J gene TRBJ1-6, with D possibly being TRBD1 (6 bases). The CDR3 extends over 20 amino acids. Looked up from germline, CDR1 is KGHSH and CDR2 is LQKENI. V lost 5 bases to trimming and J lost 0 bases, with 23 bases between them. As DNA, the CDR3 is TGTGCCAGCTCAGGGGCGAGCGGGGGCCACCAGAGCTCCTATAATTCACCCCTCCACTTT. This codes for CASSGASGGHQSSYNSPLHF.

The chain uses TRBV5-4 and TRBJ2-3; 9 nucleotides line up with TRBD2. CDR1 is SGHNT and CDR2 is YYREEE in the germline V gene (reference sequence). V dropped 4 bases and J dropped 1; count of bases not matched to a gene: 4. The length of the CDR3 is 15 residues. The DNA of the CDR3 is TGTGCCAGCAGCCGGAAGCGGGGGGGCACAGATACGCAGTATTTT. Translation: CASSRKRGGTDTQYF.

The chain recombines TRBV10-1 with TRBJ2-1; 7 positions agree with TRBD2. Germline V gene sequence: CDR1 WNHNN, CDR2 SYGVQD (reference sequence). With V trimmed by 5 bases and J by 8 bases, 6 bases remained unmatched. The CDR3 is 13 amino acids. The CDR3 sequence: CASSLAGLDEQFF. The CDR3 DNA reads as TGCGCCAGCAGTTTAGCGGGCTTGGATGAGCAGTTCTTC.

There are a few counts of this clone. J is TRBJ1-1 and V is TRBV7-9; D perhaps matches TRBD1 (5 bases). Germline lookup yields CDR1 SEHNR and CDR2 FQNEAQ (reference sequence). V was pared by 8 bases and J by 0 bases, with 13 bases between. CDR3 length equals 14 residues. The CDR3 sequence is CASASGGMNTEAFF. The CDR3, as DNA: TGTGCCAGCGCTAGTGGGGGGATGAACACTGAAGCTTTCTTT. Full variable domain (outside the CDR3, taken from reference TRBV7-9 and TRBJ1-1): DTGVSQNPRHKITKRGQNVTFRCDPISEHNRLYWYRQTLGQGPEFLTYFQNEAQLEKSRLLSDRFSAERPKGSFSTLEIQRTEQGDSAMYLCASASGGMNTEAFFGQGTRLTVV.

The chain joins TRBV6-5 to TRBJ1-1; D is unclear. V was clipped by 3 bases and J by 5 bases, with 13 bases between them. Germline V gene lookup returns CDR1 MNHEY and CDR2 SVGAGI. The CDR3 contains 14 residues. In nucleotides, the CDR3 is TGTGCCAGCAGTTATGACGGTTGGAGGACTGAAGCTTTCTTT. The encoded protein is CASSYDGWRTEAFF.

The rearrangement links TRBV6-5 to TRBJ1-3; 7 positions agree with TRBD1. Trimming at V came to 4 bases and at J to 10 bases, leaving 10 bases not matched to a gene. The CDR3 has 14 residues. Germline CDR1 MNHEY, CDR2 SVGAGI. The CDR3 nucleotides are TGTGCCAGCAGTTCCCGAGGAGGGGGCAGGACCATATATTTT. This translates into CASSSRGGGRTIYF.

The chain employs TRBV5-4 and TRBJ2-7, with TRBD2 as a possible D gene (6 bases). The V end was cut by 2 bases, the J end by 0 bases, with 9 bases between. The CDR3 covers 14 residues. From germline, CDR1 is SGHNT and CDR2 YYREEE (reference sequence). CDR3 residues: CASSLRRDSYEQYF. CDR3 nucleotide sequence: TGTGCCAGCAGCTTAAGGCGGGACTCCTACGAGCAGTACTTC.

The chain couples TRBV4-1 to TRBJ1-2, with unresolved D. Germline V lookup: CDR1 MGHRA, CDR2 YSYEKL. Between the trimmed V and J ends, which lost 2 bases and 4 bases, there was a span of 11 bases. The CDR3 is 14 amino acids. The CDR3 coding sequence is TGCGCCAGCAGCCAACCGCAGAATCGCTATGGCTACACCTTC. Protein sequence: CASSQPQNRYGYTF.

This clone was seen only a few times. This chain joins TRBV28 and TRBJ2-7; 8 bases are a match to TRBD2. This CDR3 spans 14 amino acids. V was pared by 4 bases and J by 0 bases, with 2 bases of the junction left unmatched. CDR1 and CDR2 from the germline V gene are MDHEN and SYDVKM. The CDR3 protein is CASSSGRVSYEQYF. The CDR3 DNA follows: TGTGCCAGCAGTTCCGGGAGGGTCTCCTACGAGCAGTACTTC.

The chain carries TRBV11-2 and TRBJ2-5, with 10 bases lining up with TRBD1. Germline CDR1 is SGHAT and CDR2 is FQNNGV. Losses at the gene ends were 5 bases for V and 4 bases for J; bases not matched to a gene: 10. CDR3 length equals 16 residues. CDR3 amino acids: CASSPMRTGGSETQYF. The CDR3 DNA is TGTGCCAGCAGCCCGATGAGGACAGGGGGTTCAGAGACCCAGTACTTC.

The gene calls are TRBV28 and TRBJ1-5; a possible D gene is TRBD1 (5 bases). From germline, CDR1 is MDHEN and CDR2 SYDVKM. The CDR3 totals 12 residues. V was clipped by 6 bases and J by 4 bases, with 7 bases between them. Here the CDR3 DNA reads TGTGCCAGCAGATCAGGGAATCAGCCCCAGCATTTT. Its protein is CASRSGNQPQHF.

CDR3 sequence reads: CASSIAAGYGYTF. CDR3 sequence (DNA): TGTGCCAGTAGTATCGCCGCGGGGTATGGCTACACCTTC. The V and J genes are TRBV19 and TRBJ1-2; D call uncertain. The CDR3 has 13 amino acids. Trimming pared 3 bases from V and 5 bases from J, leaving 10 bases between. Germline CDR1 LNHDA, CDR2 SQIVND (reference sequence).

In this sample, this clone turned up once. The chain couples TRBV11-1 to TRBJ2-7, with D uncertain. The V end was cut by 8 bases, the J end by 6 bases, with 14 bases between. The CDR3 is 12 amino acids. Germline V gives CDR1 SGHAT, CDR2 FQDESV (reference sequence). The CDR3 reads CASRRRPGEQYF. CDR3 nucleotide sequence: TGTGCCAGCCGTCGGCGGCCGGGCGAGCAGTACTTC. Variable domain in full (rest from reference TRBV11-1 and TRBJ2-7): EAEVAQSPRYKITEKSQAVAFWCDPISGHATLYWYRQILGQGPELLVQFQDESVVDDSQLPKDRFSAERLKGVDSTLKIQPAELGDSAMYLCASRRRPGEQYFGPGTRLTVT.

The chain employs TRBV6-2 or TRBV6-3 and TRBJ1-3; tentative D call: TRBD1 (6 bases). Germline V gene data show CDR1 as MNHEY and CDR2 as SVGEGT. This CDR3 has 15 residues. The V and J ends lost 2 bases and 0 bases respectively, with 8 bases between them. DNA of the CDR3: TGTGCCAGCAGTTACCAGGGGACCTCTGGAAACACCATATATTTT. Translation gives CASSYQGTSGNTIYF.

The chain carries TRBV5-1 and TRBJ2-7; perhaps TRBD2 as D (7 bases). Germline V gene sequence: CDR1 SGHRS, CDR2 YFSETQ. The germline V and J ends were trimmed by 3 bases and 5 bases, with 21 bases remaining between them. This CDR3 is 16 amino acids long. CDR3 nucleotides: TGCGCCAGCAGCTCCTACCTAGGGGGGGATCGCGACGAGCAGTACTTC. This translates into CASSSYLGGDRDEQYF.

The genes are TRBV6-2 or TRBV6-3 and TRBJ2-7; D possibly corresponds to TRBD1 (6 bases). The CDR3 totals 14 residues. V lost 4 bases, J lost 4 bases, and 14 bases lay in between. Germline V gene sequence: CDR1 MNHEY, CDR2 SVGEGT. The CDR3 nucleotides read TGTGCCAGCAGTTCATATAGGGGGATATACGAGCAGTACTTC. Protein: CASSSYRGIYEQYF.

The CDR3 is CAISPDENQPQHF. The CDR3 DNA sequence: TGTGCCATCAGTCCCGATGAGAATCAGCCCCAGCATTTT. The V gene is TRBV10-3, the J gene TRBJ1-5; D remains unclear. Trimming pared 5 bases from V and 4 bases from J, leaving 9 bases between. The CDR3 totals 13 residues. Germline loops: CDR1 ENHRY, CDR2 SYGVKD.

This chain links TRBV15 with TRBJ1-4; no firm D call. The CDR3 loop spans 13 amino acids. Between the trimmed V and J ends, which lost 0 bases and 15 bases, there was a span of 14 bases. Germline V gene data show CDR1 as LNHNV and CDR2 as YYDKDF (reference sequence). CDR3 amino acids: CATSRDSYPSVFF. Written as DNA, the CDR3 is TGTGCCACCAGCAGAGATTCTTACCCCAGTGTGTTTTTT.

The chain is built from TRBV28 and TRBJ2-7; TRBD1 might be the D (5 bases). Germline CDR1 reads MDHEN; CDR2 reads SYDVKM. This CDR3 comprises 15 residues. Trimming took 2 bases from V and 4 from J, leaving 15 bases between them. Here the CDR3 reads CASSLSSLQGYEQYF. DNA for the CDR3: TGTGCCAGCAGTTTAAGTTCACTTCAGGGATACGAGCAGTACTTC.

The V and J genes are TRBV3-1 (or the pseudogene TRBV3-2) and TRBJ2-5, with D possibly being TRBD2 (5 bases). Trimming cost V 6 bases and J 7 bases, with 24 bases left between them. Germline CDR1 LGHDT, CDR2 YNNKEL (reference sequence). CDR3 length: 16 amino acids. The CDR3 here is CASRTFQDSTYSTQYF. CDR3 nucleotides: TGTGCCAGCAGGACATTTCAGGACTCGACCTATTCGACCCAGTACTTC.

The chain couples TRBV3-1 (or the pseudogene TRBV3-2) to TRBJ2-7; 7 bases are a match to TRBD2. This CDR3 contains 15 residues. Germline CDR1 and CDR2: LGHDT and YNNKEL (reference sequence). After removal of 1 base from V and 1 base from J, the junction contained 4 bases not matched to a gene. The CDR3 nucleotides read TGTGCCAGCAGCCAAGTATCCGGGGGGTCCTACGAGCAGTACTTC. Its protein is CASSQVSGGSYEQYF.